The clone carrying this TCR beta chain has at least ten counts. Antigen specificity is unknown. By 5'RACE template switching, TCR cDNA was produced, with a universal primer site and UMIs added in the process. TCRdb recomputed calls from the 5' RACE reads with MiXCR, one row per CDR3 protein. The sample shows 60,000 to 85,000 distinct CDR3 sequences, around 7% of them seen only once. The data were obtained in a study of T cells after yellow fever vaccination. Study-level background: Preparing low-cell-number fractions relied on SMART-Seq v4 Ultra Low Input. Study conclusions and caveats: Peak timing came faster in the weaker secondary response, day 5 versus 15. Shared CD4/CD8 clonotypes were a small share, likely from convergent recombination.

This specimen consisted of CD8+ T cells sorted from PBMCs, obtained 4 to 5 days after the first yellow fever vaccination. This TCR derives from a man aged 18 to 30 who received the YFV17D yellow fever vaccine.

The CDR3 DNA follows: TGTGCCAGCAGCGGAGAGGCCTACGAGCAGTACTTC. Translating it yields CASSGEAYEQYF. The rearrangement uses TRBV12-3 or TRBV12-4 and TRBJ2-7; D unresolved. V lost 6 bases and J 2 bases, leaving 8 bases between the germline ends. The length of the CDR3 is 12 residues.